The clone carrying this T cell receptor (beta chain) was counted a few times. What it recognizes is unknown. Time point denoted: persistent/refractory GD, antithyroid drugs over 5 years with positive TRAb. RNA from PBMCs was the source of the TCR library. Nine milliliters of peripheral blood were drawn into EDTA tubes. The source of the sample is a study of regulatory T cells in long-lasting Graves disease. CDR1 SQVTM and CDR2 ANQGSEA come from the germline V gene. This CDR3 region has 12 residues. V dropped 2 bases and J dropped 2 bases, with 7 bases sitting between them. Through Arm-PCR of CDR3 regions and iRepertoire HTBI primers, TCR beta libraries were built. A single record per CDR3 protein comes from TCRdb applying MiXCR to the multiplex PCR reads. In the table there are approximately 470,000 distinct CDR3 sequences, under 25% of which are singletons. Study-level findings and limits: Favored usage of TRBV28, TRBJ1-2 and TRBJ2-5 was recorded in persistent disease. Authors noted too few samples as a limitation.

Material: peripheral blood mononuclear cells (PBMCs), obtained when the disease was refractory, from a patient treated with antithyroid drugs. The clonotype comes from a female donor with Graves disease. V gene TRBV29-1 combines with J gene TRBJ2-7; possibly TRBD1 for D (5 bases). Here the CDR3 DNA reads TGCAGCGTTGAATCAGGGCCCTACGAGCAGTACTTC. Amino acids: CSVESGPYEQYF.